The rows below give T cell receptor beta chains drawn from one sample of a study of blood T cell repertoires in COVID-19. Only in-frame clones appear in the TCRdb table, and some are missing; sequencing was by immunoSEQ multiplex PCR. The data contain over 35,000 clones, roughly 78% of them singletons. The sequencing sample was made of peripheral blood. Source of these receptors: a man aged 60 to 75 with acute or convalescent COVID-19. CDR3s leave out the opening cysteine and the closing phenylalanine or tryptophan. Each record gives: V gene, clone size, CDR3 protein. The size entry is marked missing in some rows and otherwise reads once, few, many or a size class.

v_call: TRBV4-1; clone_size: few; cdr3_aa: ASSQAPPGGRTDTQY
v_call: TRBV6-1; clone_size: NA; cdr3_aa: ASSAAWEGGAYEQY
v_call: TRBV6-5; clone_size: once; cdr3_aa: ASNQVPILETQY
v_call: TRBV4-2; clone_size: NA; cdr3_aa: ASSPGGGSETDTQY
v_call: TRBV7-8; clone_size: NA; cdr3_aa: ASSRGQGTDTQY
v_call: TRBV5-1; clone_size: NA; cdr3_aa: ASSLGSRTGKVWRDTQY
v_call: TRBV6-5; clone_size: NA; cdr3_aa: ASSRGLNTGELF
v_call: TRBV5-1; clone_size: NA; cdr3_aa: ASSYRTGDTEAF
v_call: TRBV5-8; clone_size: NA; cdr3_aa: ASSFWDSQETQY
v_call: TRBV5-6; clone_size: NA; cdr3_aa: ASSLIAGQETQY
v_call: TRBV5-6; clone_size: NA; cdr3_aa: ASSLGSLAGGKSQY
v_call: TRBV18; clone_size: few; cdr3_aa: ASSLGTGGQETQY
v_call: TRBV7-9; clone_size: NA; cdr3_aa: ASSKSAGTSGSEQY
v_call: TRBV6-1; clone_size: NA; cdr3_aa: ASSEVGDSGANVLT
v_call: TRBV20-1; clone_size: NA; cdr3_aa: SATLEGTQY
v_call: TRBV30; clone_size: NA; cdr3_aa: AWSLNRGTNYGYT
v_call: TRBV11-3; clone_size: few; cdr3_aa: ASSLTGGGYEQY
v_call: TRBV11-2; clone_size: NA; cdr3_aa: ASILKPGLAGVSTGELF
v_call: TRBV19; clone_size: few; cdr3_aa: ASSEAPRTGANYGYT
v_call: TRBV4-3; clone_size: few; cdr3_aa: ASSQNRGSNQPQH
v_call: TRBV2; clone_size: NA; cdr3_aa: ASSVYGNTIY
v_call: TRBV6-2/TRBV6-3; clone_size: NA; cdr3_aa: ASSYDRQGANYGYT
v_call: TRBV7-9; clone_size: NA; cdr3_aa: ASREDRGPEAF
v_call: TRBV5-1; clone_size: NA; cdr3_aa: ASSSPGQGYSYEQY
v_call: TRBV30; clone_size: NA; cdr3_aa: AWSVLANTEAF
v_call: TRBV6-4; clone_size: few; cdr3_aa: ASSGPGGGRRTYEQY
v_call: TRBV2; clone_size: NA; cdr3_aa: ASRDRGQSGYT
v_call: TRBV3-1/TRBV3-2; clone_size: NA; cdr3_aa: ASRAGPNQPQH
v_call: TRBV2; clone_size: few; cdr3_aa: ASTLTSAYEQY
v_call: TRBV5-1; clone_size: once; cdr3_aa: ASSLGRTPQETQY
v_call: TRBV7-8; clone_size: NA; cdr3_aa: ASSTDRGLAGDPHN
v_call: TRBV5-6; clone_size: few; cdr3_aa: ASSRRLAGAETQY
v_call: TRBV10-3; clone_size: NA; cdr3_aa: ASAGDGYGYT
v_call: TRBV5-1; clone_size: medium-sized; cdr3_aa: ASSGTSGSGETQY
v_call: TRBV9; clone_size: NA; cdr3_aa: ASSASGSSDTQY
v_call: TRBV7-2; clone_size: few; cdr3_aa: ASSLNGVNEKLF
v_call: TRBV15; clone_size: NA; cdr3_aa: ATRFGGRLYNQPQH
v_call: TRBV15; clone_size: NA; cdr3_aa: ATSNNRDTRQEY
v_call: TRBV10-3; clone_size: NA; cdr3_aa: AISGGQGPTHYEQY
v_call: TRBV7-9; clone_size: NA; cdr3_aa: ASSPPGQILNEQF
v_call: TRBV3-1/TRBV3-2; clone_size: NA; cdr3_aa: ASSQGWPGQNQPQH
v_call: TRBV6-5; clone_size: NA; cdr3_aa: ASSRDRNTIY
v_call: TRBV6-6; clone_size: NA; cdr3_aa: ASSSHREGGYT
v_call: TRBV4-2; clone_size: NA; cdr3_aa: ASSQAGRGTYNEQF
v_call: TRBV5-6; clone_size: once; cdr3_aa: ASSSQAGGLEQF
v_call: TRBV7-9; clone_size: NA; cdr3_aa: ASSPTGKDTGELF
v_call: TRBV5-1; clone_size: once; cdr3_aa: ASSARGSGNSPLH
v_call: TRBV5-1; clone_size: NA; cdr3_aa: ASSLARVGEQY
v_call: TRBV5-4; clone_size: few; cdr3_aa: ASSLIGRETQY